The text below deals with one T cell receptor beta chain. The CDR3 extends over 15 amino acids. The germline V gene encodes CDR1 MDHEN and CDR2 SYDVKM. V lost 7 bases and J lost 0, with 13 bases in between. The data were taken from a study of CD8 T cells in Susac syndrome. The RNA input was 0.5 to 1 ug, and it was reverse transcribed with random hexamers. TCRdb itself ran the immunoSEQ multiplex PCR reads through MiXCR, one entry per CDR3 protein. The sample holds fewer than 150,000 distinct CDR3 sequences, 90% to 95% seen once. The receptor was isolated from a human donor with multiple sclerosis. J is TRBJ1-3 and V is TRBV28, with D unresolved. Sequencing was performed on CD8+ T cells from PBMCs. CDR3 bases: TGTGCCAGCACCAGAGACGGGAACTCTGGAAACACCATATATTTT. As protein: CASTRDGNSGNTIYF.